Given below is one T cell receptor (beta chain) in context. Antigen specificity is unknown. This sample is drawn from a study of shared clonotypes between healthy human individuals. CDR3 length equals 14 residues. Germline assignment: CDR1 SGHDT and CDR2 YYEEEE. Trimming cost V 2 bases and J 6 bases; bases outside gene matches: 8. The table came from immunoSEQ multiplex PCR; TCRdb's copy has only in-frame clones and leaves some out. Here the sample spans some 790,000 clones, around 70% being singletons. Study-wide points: About 5% of naive CD4 clonotypes were shared across a few donors.

The origin of this receptor is a woman in her 30s in good health. This sequence joins TRBV5-6 and TRBJ2-7, with 7 bases lining up with TRBD1. Source material: memory CD4+ T cells sorted from blood. Subset reported: CD45RA-negative fraction. CDR3 sequence reads: CASSLRQGSREQYF. CDR3 bases: TGTGCCAGCAGCTTAAGACAGGGCTCCCGCGAGCAGTACTTC.